This T cell receptor (beta chain) originates from a study of sequential checkpoint blockade in melanoma. Between the trimmed V and J ends, which lost 4 bases and 6 bases, there was a span of 16 bases. The CDR3 extends over 14 amino acids. Germline CDR1 is SGDLS and CDR2 is YYNGEE. Indicated treatment: randomized to nivolumab then ipilimumab (arm A) or the reverse (arm B). The table came from immunoSEQ multiplex PCR; TCRdb's copy has only in-frame clones and leaves some out. The repertoire holds around 21,000 clones, with approximately 85% as singletons. The chain uses TRBV9 and TRBJ1-2; D might be TRBD1 (6 bases). Here the sequenced sample was CD8+ T cells sorted from blood (inferred from file names), taken from a patient given nivolumab and ipilimumab in sequence. This sequence originates from a human donor with melanoma. As DNA, the CDR3 is TGTGCCAGCAGCTCCGATGAGGGGGTTAATGGCTACACCTTC. Amino acid sequence: CASSSDEGVNGYTF.